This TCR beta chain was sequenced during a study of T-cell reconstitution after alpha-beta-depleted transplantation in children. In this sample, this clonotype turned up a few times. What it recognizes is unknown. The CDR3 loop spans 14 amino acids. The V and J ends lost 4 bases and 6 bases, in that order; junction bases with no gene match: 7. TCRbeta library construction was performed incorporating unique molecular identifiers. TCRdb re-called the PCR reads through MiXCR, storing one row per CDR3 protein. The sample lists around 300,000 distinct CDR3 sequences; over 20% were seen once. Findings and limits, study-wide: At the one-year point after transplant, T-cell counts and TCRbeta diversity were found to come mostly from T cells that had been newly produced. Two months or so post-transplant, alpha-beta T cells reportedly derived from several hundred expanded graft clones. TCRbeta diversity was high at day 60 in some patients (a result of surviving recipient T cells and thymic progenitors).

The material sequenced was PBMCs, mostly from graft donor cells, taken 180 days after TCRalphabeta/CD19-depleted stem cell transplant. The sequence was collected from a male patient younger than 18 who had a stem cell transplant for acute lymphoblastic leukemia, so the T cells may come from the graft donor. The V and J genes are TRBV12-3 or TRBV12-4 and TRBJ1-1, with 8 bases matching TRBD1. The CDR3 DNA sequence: TGTGCCAGCAGTTCTGACAGGGGAGTGGCTGAAGCTTTCTTT. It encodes CASSSDRGVAEAFF.